This T cell receptor (beta chain) was recovered during a study of blood T cells in healthy people across ages (dated by TCRdb to 2013 to 2016). With respect to the entire study: In model experiments, roughly one uniquely barcoded TCR beta cDNA molecule per two T cells was captured by template switching. The study measured age-related changes in TCR beta repertoire diversity using deep sequencing normalized with unique cDNA molecular identifiers. Donors were grouped into four age groups: young (average roughly 17 years), middle-aged (around 39), aged (approximately 67) and long-lived (approximately 81). To avoid experimental bias, donors of different ages were distributed randomly across sequencing lanes. For two donors (one aged 18 to 29 and one aged 80 or older), the study analyzed two additional independent replicas of 1 million unique cDNA reads from the same blood draw.

Turning to this clonotype: The target of this receptor is not known. Within one base of it there is no much larger clone, and no base qualities were kept.

Library construction relied on 5' RACE. The sequencing machine was an Illumina HiSeq 2500. A second roughly 7 to 12 cycle PCR used a sample-barcoded 5' primer and a J-beta primer mix. A unique molecular identifier was introduced onto each TCR beta cDNA molecule by a template-switch 5' adaptor carrying 12 random nucleotides. Each sample yielded at least 3 million CDR3-containing paired-end reads. All of the RNA was converted into first-strand cDNA using the Mint cDNA synthesis kit, with a TRBC-specific oligonucleotide serving as the primer. All cDNA was treated with uracil-DNA glycosylase and then went through a first 18-cycle PCR with the universal primers M1SS and BC2_uni_R. The published analysis was carried out like this. Each sample was normalized by randomly selecting 1 million high-quality reads, each carrying a distinct molecular identifier. Instead of being binned into consensus sequences, reads that shared molecular identifiers were thrown out. MiTCR, set to a Q25 quality threshold and the strictest error-elimination algorithm, was used for CDR3 identification, clonotype clustering and error correction. A nonparametric unseen species model with Euler transformation was used to estimate a lower bound on total TCR beta diversity. TCRdb reran the public reads through fastp at Q25 and MiXCR, keeping productive beta chains. Rows matching on CDR3 protein sequence are summarized as one entry with the most common DNA and genes. The V and J calls shown here were made by TCRdb, not taken from the authors' results. The sample includes under 2,000,000 distinct CDR3 sequences, with around 48% observed a single time. Approximately 2.1% of the sample belongs to the ten largest clones.

Study-wide findings and limitations: Compared with the aged group, the long-lived group had more naive CD4+ T cells, fewer expanded clones and increased TCR diversity, a pattern suggesting age selection. Bulk unsorted PBMC profiling prevented conclusive comparison of naive and antigen-experienced compartments. Estimates of total diversity based on one million sequenced T cells were considered lower bounds and underestimates. A strong correlation was found between observed TCR beta diversity and the percentage of naive T cells measured by flow cytometry. Because donor CMV infection status was unknown, age-related changes in expanded clonotypes were potentially confounded. Observed TCR beta diversity per million T cells fell roughly linearly with age, and a significant reduction was already apparent by age roughly 41.

CDR1 LNHNV and CDR2 YYDKDF were looked up in the germline V gene (reference sequence). V is pared back by 0 bases and J by 6 bases, with 12 bases lying between the germline termini. The CDR3 measures 16 amino acids from cysteine to phenylalanine. The retained sequence is limited to the CDR3, 48 bases, with the frame set at the first base. The approximately 39 donors, aged 6 to 90 years, were systemically healthy Caucasian individuals from Russia. Each donor gave about 9.2 milliliters of peripheral blood, drawn into EDTA-treated Vacutainer tubes. Ficoll-Paque density-gradient centrifugation was used to isolate PBMCs, with at least 7 million per sample. Trizol reagent was used to extract total RNA from PBMCs, with at least 5 micrograms per sample. For every donor, flow cytometry on a PBMC aliquot measured the percentage of naive CD45RAhigh/CD27high T cells.

The TCR sequence derives from a woman aged 35 to 49 in good health. Sequenced input: blood. Rearrangement joined TRBV15 to TRBJ1-6; TRBD1 could be the D gene, as 5 bases match. The CDR3 protein sequence reads: CATSRDSPGSNSPLHF. The sequenced DNA: TGTGCCACCAGCAGAGATAGTCCAGGGAGTAATTCACCCCTCCACTTT.